These 21 T cell receptor beta chains were sequenced from one sample in a study of cytomegalovirus exposure and HLA in healthy donors. The PCR ran on 60 Vbeta and 13 Jbeta primers. Only in-frame clones appear in the TCRdb table, and some are missing; sequencing was by immunoSEQ multiplex PCR. Of about 130,000 clones in the sample, approximately 83% were seen once. The sample was PBMCs. These receptors were collected from a middle-aged man in good health and CMV-seronegative.

The chain joins TRBV7-2 to TRBJ2-6; 8 bases fit TRBD2. The CDR3 has 18 amino acids. In germline, CDR1 is SGHTA, CDR2 FQGNSA. The V and J ends lost 1 base and 0 bases, in that order; junction bases with no gene match: 5. The CDR3 reads CASSLVMAGGSGANVLTF. The CDR3 nucleotides are TGTGCCAGCAGCTTAGTCATGGCGGGGGGCTCTGGGGCCAACGTCCTGACTTTC.

The J gene is TRBJ1-2, the V gene TRBV6-5; possibly TRBD1 for D (6 bases). V lost 0 bases and J 0 bases, leaving 11 bases between the germline ends. CDR1 is MNHEY and CDR2 is SVGAGI in the germline V gene. The CDR3 is 16 residues long. The CDR3 is CASSYSLRTANYGYTF. The CDR3 nucleotides are TGTGCCAGCAGTTACTCCCTTAGGACAGCTAACTATGGCTACACCTTC.

The chain couples TRBV7-7 to TRBJ2-1, with TRBD2 identical over 14 bases. V shed 5 bases, J shed 1 base, and the junction held 7 bases outside the gene matches. The germline V gene encodes CDR1 SSHAT and CDR2 FNYEAQ (reference sequence). The CDR3 spans 18 residues. DNA of the CDR3: TGTGCCAGCAGCAGACTAGCGGGAGGGTCGGGGTCCTACAATGAGCAGTTCTTC. Translation: CASSRLAGGSGSYNEQFF.

The chain carries TRBV6-5 and TRBJ1-6, with 8 bases fitting TRBD1. Trimming took 6 bases from V and 10 from J; bases not matched to a gene: 8. The V gene's germline CDR1 is MNHEY and CDR2 SVGAGI. CDR3 length equals 14 residues. The CDR3 loop reads CASSRQGKGSPLHF. Here the CDR3 DNA reads TGTGCCAGCAGCCGACAGGGGAAAGGGTCACCCCTCCACTTT.

The V gene is TRBV19, the J gene TRBJ1-1; TRBD1 is a possible D gene (5 bases). With 4 bases removed from V and 3 bases from J, the gap between germline ends came to 15 bases. CDR3 length: 15 amino acids. The germline CDR1 and CDR2 sequences are LNHDA and SQIVND (reference sequence). CDR3 bases: TGTGCCAGTAGTACCCGGACATTTTATGACACTGAAGCTTTCTTT. Translating gives CASSTRTFYDTEAFF.

V and J are TRBV19 and TRBJ1-1; D is unresolved. The CDR3 sequence is 14 residues long. V was clipped by 3 bases and J by 0 bases, with 8 bases between them. The germline CDR1 and CDR2 sequences are LNHDA and SQIVND (reference sequence). The CDR3 nucleotides read TGTGCCAGTAGTATGGCAGTTTTGAACACTGAAGCTTTCTTT. Amino acid sequence: CASSMAVLNTEAFF.

The chain recombines TRBV11-2 with TRBJ1-5, with 8 bases lining up with TRBD1. The CDR3 loop spans 19 amino acids. The ends lost 5 bases at V and 0 bases at J; junction bases unmatched: 15. Germline values: CDR1 SGHAT, CDR2 FQNNGV. The CDR3 DNA sequence: TGTGCCAGCAGCCAACGGGGACAGGAGACGGGCTATAGCAATCAGCCCCAGCATTTT. Residues: CASSQRGQETGYSNQPQHF.

This clone was counted only a few times. V and J are TRBV7-2 and TRBJ1-1; D ambiguous. CDR1 and CDR2 from the germline V gene are SGHTA and FQGNSA. This CDR3 is 15 amino acids long. V lost 0 bases, J lost 2 bases, and 10 bases lay in between. In DNA, the CDR3 is TGTGCCAGCAGCTTAGCCCGCCAGGTTAACACTGAAGCTTTCTTT. It encodes CASSLARQVNTEAFF.

The chain is built from TRBV28 and TRBJ2-7, with 13 bases identical to TRBD2. The CDR3 spans 16 residues. The ends lost 1 base at V and 3 bases at J; junction bases unmatched: 3. Germline loops: CDR1 MDHEN, CDR2 SYDVKM. CDR3 sequence: CASSLSGTSGVYEQYF. In nucleotides, the CDR3 is TGTGCCAGCAGTTTATCCGGGACTAGCGGGGTCTACGAGCAGTACTTC.

The CDR3 reads CASSEWQGNEQFF. CDR3 bases: TGTGCCAGCAGTGAATGGCAGGGCAATGAGCAGTTCTTC. The genes are TRBV2 and TRBJ2-1; a possible D gene is TRBD1 (5 bases). This CDR3 region has 13 residues. The ends were cut back, 2 bases at V and 6 bases at J, with 8 bases in the middle. Germline CDR1 and CDR2: SNHLY and FYNNEI.

CDR3 residues: CASSADHTGGWQPQHF. In DNA form, the CDR3 reads TGTGCCAGCAGTGCCGACCACACAGGGGGCTGGCAGCCCCAGCATTTT. V is TRBV6-6 and J is TRBJ1-5; 9 positions match TRBD1. Germline-derived CDR1 and CDR2 are MNHNY and SVGAGI (reference sequence). Trimming cost V 5 bases and J 7 bases; bases outside gene matches: 12. CDR3 length equals 16 residues.

The chain employs TRBV5-1 and TRBJ2-3, with D possibly being TRBD2 (7 bases). The CDR3 sequence is 17 residues long. V was cut by 0 bases and J by 2 bases, with 16 bases left in between. The germline gives CDR1 SGHRS, CDR2 YFSETQ. The CDR3 here is CASSLAGGGGLTDTQYF. The CDR3 DNA reads TGCGCCAGCAGCTTGGCCGGAGGGGGGGGACTCACAGATACGCAGTATTTT.

The rearrangement uses TRBV4-3 and TRBJ2-3; TRBD2 aligns across 9 bases. Germline assignment: CDR1 LGHNA and CDR2 YSLEER. The CDR3 runs 20 residues. Germline trimming cut 1 base from V and 2 bases from J; bases unmatched to any gene: 16. The chain's CDR3 is CASSQVASGTGRGFTDTQYF. The CDR3 DNA is TGCGCCAGCAGCCAAGTGGCTAGCGGGACGGGGAGAGGGTTCACAGATACGCAGTATTTT.

The V and J genes are TRBV19 and TRBJ2-5; 10 bases fit TRBD2. CDR1 is LNHDA and CDR2 is SQIVND in the germline V gene (reference sequence). With V trimmed by 6 bases and J by 4 bases, 5 bases remained unmatched. This CDR3 comprises 14 residues. This chain's CDR3 is CASRVSGRRETQYF. The CDR3 DNA reads TGTGCCAGTAGGGTTAGCGGGAGGAGAGAGACCCAGTACTTC. Together with reference TRBV19 and TRBJ2-5, the CDR3 gives the full variable domain: DGGITQSPKYLFRKEGQNVTLSCEQNLNHDAMYWYRQDPGQGLRLIYYSQIVNDFQKGDIAEGYSVSREKKESFPLTVTSAQKNPTAFYLCASRVSGRRETQYFGPGTRLLVL.

The chain links TRBV11-2 to TRBJ1-1; tentative D call: TRBD1 (5 bases). Germline V lookup: CDR1 SGHAT, CDR2 FQNNGV. V lost 1 base and J 14 bases, leaving 11 bases between the germline ends. This CDR3 is 11 amino acids long. CDR3 nucleotides: TGTGCCAGCAGCTTAGCATTGGGGCAGTTCTTT. It translates to CASSLALGQFF.

CDR3 sequence: CSVAGTSARTDTQYF. The CDR3 nucleotides are TGCAGCGTGGCAGGGACTAGCGCGCGCACAGATACGCAGTATTTT. The genes are TRBV29-1 and TRBJ2-3, with TRBD2 identical over 10 bases. The germline CDR1 and CDR2 sequences are SQVTM and ANQGSEA. The length of the CDR3 is 15 residues. V shed 6 bases, J shed 1 base, and the junction held 7 bases outside the gene matches.

The rearrangement links TRBV18 to TRBJ1-6; TRBD1 might be the D (6 bases). In germline, CDR1 is KGHSH, CDR2 LQKENI. The ends were cut back, 2 bases at V and 6 bases at J, with 14 bases in the middle. This CDR3 contains 16 residues. The CDR3 region is CASSPVGQGINSPLHF. CDR3 bases: TGTGCCAGCTCACCAGTTGGGCAGGGGATTAATTCACCCCTCCACTTT.

This clone has more than one count but fewer than ten. The V and J genes are TRBV28 and TRBJ1-2, with TRBD1 identical over 8 bases. V lost 6 bases and J lost 7; bases outside the gene matches: 7. This CDR3 region has 13 residues. Germline CDR1 reads MDHEN; CDR2 reads SYDVKM. The CDR3 sequence is CASSRQGFPGYTF. CDR3 DNA sequence: TGTGCCAGCAGCCGACAGGGGTTCCCTGGCTACACCTTC.

This chain connects TRBV5-1 to TRBJ2-7, with D perhaps TRBD1 (6 bases). The V and J ends lost 0 bases and 0 bases respectively, with 13 bases between them. The CDR3 spans 16 residues. Germline values: CDR1 SGHRS, CDR2 YFSETQ. CDR3 DNA sequence: TGCGCCAGCAGCTTGGACACAGGGCTGAGCTCCTACGAGCAGTACTTC. Translated: CASSLDTGLSSYEQYF.

This clone was seen a handful of times. V usage is TRBV5-6 and J usage is TRBJ1-5, with 7 bases matching TRBD1. V gave up 0 bases and J gave up 3 bases; unmatched junction bases: 9. Per the germline V gene, CDR1 is SGHDT and CDR2 is YYEEEE. The CDR3 sequence is 17 residues long. The CDR3 bases are TGTGCCAGCAGCTTGGGAGAGACAGGGAGCCCCAATCAGCCCCAGCATTTT. It yields the protein CASSLGETGSPNQPQHF. Variable domain in full (rest from reference TRBV5-6 and TRBJ1-5): DAGVTQSPTHLIKTRGQQVTLRCSPKSGHDTVSWYQQALGQGPQFIFQYYEEEERQRGNFPDRFSGHQFPNYSSELNVNALLLGDSALYLCASSLGETGSPNQPQHFGDGTRLSIL.

J is TRBJ1-2 and V is TRBV11-1, with 7 bases fitting TRBD1. Germline V gene data show CDR1 as SGHAT and CDR2 as FQDESV (reference sequence). The CDR3 totals 17 residues. After removal of 4 bases from V and 3 bases from J, the junction contained 14 bases not matched to a gene. Here the CDR3 reads CASSSPMDRHPDYGYTF. The CDR3 coding sequence is TGTGCCAGCAGCTCTCCTATGGACAGGCATCCGGACTATGGCTACACCTTC.